This T cell receptor (beta chain) was captured in a study of shared clonotypes between healthy human individuals. Study-wide results and limits: Only blood was sampled, and tissue TCR repertoires likely differ from blood ones. Relative to clonotypes present in all four donors, those not shared had lower generation probabilities. A limitation of the genetic and exposure-history diversity represented arose from few donors.

CD45RO negativity and positive selection for CCR7 defined naive CD8 cells, a population that excluded terminally differentiated effector memory CD45RA+ cells. Donation came from healthy HIV-negative adults that had no recent acute infections or vaccinations. Germline V gene sequence: CDR1 MDHEN, CDR2 SYDVKM. Trimming cost V 0 bases and J 0 bases; bases outside gene matches: 1. CDR3 length: 15 amino acids. Profiling relied on immunoSEQ multiplex PCR, and the TCRdb table lists in-frame clones only, not all of them. The table has about 1,800,000 clones, roughly 95% seen once. A remark on this clone: Its antigen is still unknown.

The sequenced sample was naive CD8+ T cells sorted from blood. The chain employs TRBV28 and TRBJ2-5; TRBD1 matches 7 bases. This sequence originates from a man in his late teens or twenties in good health. CDR3 coding DNA: TGTGCCAGCAGTTTATGGGGACAGAACCAAGAGACCCAGTACTTC. This gives the protein CASSLWGQNQETQYF.